Below, 21 T cell receptor beta chains from the same sample are listed, as sequenced in a study of OX40 agonist ivuxolimab in advanced cancers. Measured with immunoSEQ multiplex PCR; TCRdb has only the in-frame clones, and not every one. The sample yields about 78,000 clones, approximately 80% seen once. Sequencing was performed on CD4+ or CD8+ T cells sorted from blood, taken in a trial of the OX40 agonist ivuxolimab. Receptor source: an adult with an advanced solid tumor such as melanoma, head and neck, liver or kidney cancer.

The chain has TRBV25-1 and TRBJ2-4; 7 nucleotides align to TRBD2. The CDR3 is 15 amino acids. After removal of 3 bases from V and 2 bases from J, the junction contained 4 bases not matched to a gene. The germline V gene has CDR1 MGHDK and CDR2 SYGVNS. CDR3 residues: CASSDAGVTKNIQYF. The CDR3 DNA reads TGTGCCAGCAGTGACGCGGGGGTGACCAAAAACATTCAGTACTTC. Drawing the rest from reference TRBV25-1 and TRBJ2-4, the complete variable domain is EADIYQTPRYLVIGTGKKITLECSQTMGHDKMYWYQQDPGMELHLIHYSYGVNSTEKGDLSSESTVSRIRTEHFPLTLESARPSHTSQYLCASSDAGVTKNIQYFGAGTRLSVL.

This chain links TRBV27 with TRBJ1-6, with D hard to call. The CDR3 spans 14 residues. CDR1 and CDR2 (germline): MNHEY, SMNVEV (reference sequence). Trimming left V 3 bases short and J 10 bases short, with 13 bases between. CDR3 DNA sequence: TGTGCCAGCAGTTTTGGGCAGTTTAACTCACCCCTCCACTTT. Translated: CASSFGQFNSPLHF.

V usage is TRBV6-6 and J usage is TRBJ1-2; TRBD1 agrees at 11 bases. Losses at the gene ends were 5 bases for V and 10 bases for J; bases not matched to a gene: 6. The germline CDR1 and CDR2 sequences are MNHNY and SVGAGI (reference sequence). The CDR3 has 13 residues. CDR3: CASSPGTGGDYTF. CDR3 sequence (DNA): TGTGCCAGCAGTCCCGGGACAGGGGGTGACTACACCTTC.

The CDR3 reads CASSPFRDVKAFF. The CDR3 DNA sequence: TGTGCCAGCAGCCCCTTCCGGGACGTCAAAGCTTTCTTT. This chain uses TRBV6-6 with TRBJ1-1; D is perhaps TRBD1 (5 bases). V lost 6 bases to trimming and J lost 9 bases, with 17 bases between them. Germline V gene sequence: CDR1 MNHNY, CDR2 SVGAGI (reference sequence). This CDR3 has 13 residues.

This sequence joins TRBV15 and TRBJ1-4; 7 positions match TRBD1. The CDR3 spans 17 residues. V lost 1 base to trimming and J lost 8 bases; unmatched junction nucleotides: 13. Germline CDR1 is LNHNV and CDR2 is YYDKDF (reference sequence). The CDR3 protein is CATSRARTRDSNEKLFF. CDR3 in DNA: TGTGCCACCAGCAGAGCAAGGACCCGGGACAGTAACGAAAAACTGTTTTTT.

The CDR3 loop reads CASSLTQAGGELFF. In DNA form, the CDR3 reads TGTGCCAGCAGCTTGACACAGGCGGGCGGGGAGCTGTTTTTT. This chain links TRBV7-2 with TRBJ2-2; perhaps D is TRBD1 or TRBD2 (5 bases each). Germline V lookup: CDR1 SGHTA, CDR2 FQGNSA. CDR3 length: 14 amino acids. V lost 3 bases, J lost 7 bases, and 12 bases lay in between.

This clone is termed medium-sized. The chain is built from TRBV7-2 and TRBJ1-5; the match to TRBD1 covers 9 bases. Germline CDR1 reads SGHTA; CDR2 reads FQGNSA. With V trimmed by 1 base and J by 7 bases, 5 bases remained unmatched. CDR3 length equals 15 residues. The CDR3 sequence: CASSLEGTGKQPQHF. DNA of the CDR3: TGTGCCAGCAGCTTAGAGGGGACAGGGAAACAGCCCCAGCATTTT.

This chain uses TRBV19 with TRBJ2-1; 9 bases line up with TRBD1. J lost 9 bases, V lost 4 bases, and 10 bases had no gene match. Germline CDR1 reads LNHDA; CDR2 reads SQIVND (reference sequence). The CDR3 runs 15 residues. In DNA form, the CDR3 reads TGTGCCAGTAGTACCTGGGGGACAGGGAAAGGTGAGCAGTTCTTC. Translation: CASSTWGTGKGEQFF.

J is TRBJ1-2 and V is TRBV10-3, with D perhaps TRBD1 (5 bases). Per the germline V gene, CDR1 is ENHRY and CDR2 is SYGVKD. This CDR3 has 12 amino acids. Trimming shortened V by 4 bases and J by 4 bases, and 7 bases separated the two germline ends. CDR3: CAISGQGYGYTF. Here the CDR3 DNA reads TGTGCCATCAGTGGCCAGGGCTATGGCTACACCTTC.

The genes are TRBV11-2 and TRBJ1-6, with a weak D call TRBD1 (5 bases). In germline, CDR1 is SGHAT, CDR2 FQNNGV. V was cut by 3 bases and J by 12 bases, with 9 bases left in between. CDR3 length equals 12 residues. The CDR3 DNA is TGTGCCAGCAGCTTCCCAGGGTTACCCCTCCACTTT. Its protein is CASSFPGLPLHF.

V gene TRBV7-2 combines with J gene TRBJ2-5; D perhaps matches TRBD2 (5 bases). The V end was cut by 1 base, the J end by 4 bases, with 7 bases between. CDR1 and CDR2 (germline): SGHTA, FQGNSA. The CDR3 sequence is 13 residues long. CDR3 DNA: TGTGCCAGCAGCTTAGAACGGGGAGAGACCCAGTACTTC. It specifies CASSLERGETQYF.

V and J are TRBV5-1 and TRBJ2-5, with 7 bases matching TRBD1. J lost 5 bases, V lost 0 bases, and 7 bases had no gene match. Germline lookup yields CDR1 SGHRS and CDR2 YFSETQ. CDR3 length equals 15 residues. CDR3 coding DNA: TGCGCCAGCAGCTTGGAGGGACAGCGATTGGAGACCCAGTACTTC. This gives the protein CASSLEGQRLETQYF.

The chain employs TRBV5-4 and TRBJ1-2; D remains ambiguous. The V end lost 3 bases, the J end lost 0 bases, and 9 bases lay between the germline ends. CDR3 length: 14 amino acids. Germline CDR1 and CDR2: SGHNT and YYREEE (reference sequence). CDR3 sequence (DNA): TGTGCCAGCAGCTCTCCAGGAACTAACTATGGCTACACCTTC. Translation gives CASSSPGTNYGYTF. The full variable domain, in which reference TRBV5-4 and TRBJ1-2 provide the parts outside the CDR3, is ETGVTQSPTHLIKTRGQQVTLRCSSQSGHNTVSWYQQALGQGPQFIFQYYREEENGRGNFPPRFSGLQFPNYSSELNVNALELDDSALYLCASSSPGTNYGYTFGSGTRLTVV.

The rearrangement uses TRBV19 and TRBJ2-1; D call uncertain. Trimming took 0 bases from V and 6 from J, leaving 9 bases between them. The CDR3 totals 14 residues. Per germline, CDR1 LNHDA and CDR2 SQIVND (reference sequence). The CDR3 loop reads CASSIDRASNEQFF. The CDR3 DNA follows: TGTGCCAGTAGTATAGATCGTGCTAGCAATGAGCAGTTCTTC.

The rearrangement uses TRBV6-5 and TRBJ1-5, with 10 positions matching TRBD1. CDR1 MNHEY and CDR2 SVGAGI come from the germline V gene. CDR3 length: 15 residues. V lost 7 bases to trimming and J lost 4 bases; unmatched junction nucleotides: 7. DNA of the CDR3: TGTGCCAGCACTCCGGCGGGACAGGGGAATCAGCCCCAGCATTTT. Residues: CASTPAGQGNQPQHF.

The CDR3 is CASSPRGQTIFYGYTF. The CDR3 bases are TGTGCCAGCAGCCCCCGTGGGCAGACTATATTTTATGGCTACACCTTC. This chain joins TRBV27 and TRBJ1-2; D ambiguous. V lost 6 bases to trimming and J lost 5 bases, with 22 bases between them. CDR1 MNHEY and CDR2 SMNVEV come from the germline V gene (reference sequence). CDR3 length: 16 amino acids.

The V and J genes are TRBV5-1 and TRBJ1-1, with D tentatively TRBD1 (5 bases). Trimming pared 1 base from V and 5 bases from J, leaving 12 bases between. The CDR3 consists of 14 residues. Germline V gene data show CDR1 as SGHRS and CDR2 as YFSETQ. The CDR3, as DNA: TGCGCCAGCAGCTTGAGGTCAGGGAGAACTGAAGCTTTCTTT. As protein: CASSLRSGRTEAFF. Supplemented by reference TRBV5-1 and TRBJ1-1, the full variable domain reads KAGVTQTPRYLIKTRGQQVTLSCSPISGHRSVSWYQQTPGQGLQFLFEYFSETQRNKGNFPGRFSGRQFSNSRSEMNVSTLELGDSALYLCASSLRSGRTEAFFGQGTRLTVV.

V usage is TRBV28 and J usage is TRBJ2-7; perhaps TRBD2 as D (5 bases). Germline assignment: CDR1 MDHEN and CDR2 SYDVKM. The CDR3 is 13 residues long. V was cut by 1 base and J by 5 bases, with 9 bases left in between. The CDR3 coding sequence is TGTGCCAGCAGTTTATTGTCCGGGGACGAGCAGTACTTC. Its translation: CASSLLSGDEQYF.

The rearrangement links TRBV5-8 to TRBJ2-1, with a tentative D call TRBD2 (5 bases). The length of the CDR3 is 16 residues. Germline V gene data show CDR1 as SGHTS and CDR2 as YDEGEE. Trimming took 1 base from V and 6 from J, leaving 17 bases between them. DNA for the CDR3: TGTGCCAGCAGCTTGTTCCTAAACCTAGCCCGCAATGAGCAGTTCTTC. Its translation: CASSLFLNLARNEQFF. The whole variable domain, remainder taken from reference TRBV5-8 and TRBJ2-1, is EAGVTQSPTHLIKTRGQQATLRCSPISGHTSVYWYQQALGLGLQFLLWYDEGEERNRGNFPPRFSGRQFPNYSSELNVNALELEDSALYLCASSLFLNLARNEQFFGPGTRLTVL.

The chain links TRBV7-2 to TRBJ1-1, with 10 bases lining up with TRBD1. The J segment lost 7 bases and the V segment lost 5 bases, leaving 7 bases of the junction unmatched. The CDR3 loop spans 14 amino acids. Germline V CDR1 and CDR2: SGHTA, FQGNSA. The CDR3 sequence is CASSTGTGVLEAFF. The CDR3 nucleotides read TGTGCCAGCAGCACTGGGACAGGGGTTCTTGAAGCTTTCTTT.

This clone was seen only once. This chain connects TRBV7-3 to TRBJ2-7, with 7 bases lining up with TRBD1. This CDR3 has 13 amino acids. CDR1 is SGHTA, CDR2 FQGTGA, per germline. The V gene end was trimmed by 5 bases and the J gene end by 6 bases; junction bases not matched to a gene: 7. This CDR3 reads CASSQTGFAEQYF. For the CDR3, the DNA is TGTGCCAGCAGCCAGACAGGGTTTGCCGAGCAGTACTTC. Combining the CDR3 with reference TRBV7-3 and TRBJ2-7 gives the whole variable domain GAGVSQTPSNKVTEKGKYVELRCDPISGHTALYWYRQSLGQGPEFLIYFQGTGAADDSGLPNDRFFAVRPEGSVSTLKIQRTERGDSAVYLCASSQTGFAEQYFGPGTRLTVT.